The source of this TCR beta chain is a study of blood T cells in healthy people across ages. Primed by a sample-barcoded 5' primer and a J-beta primer mix, a second PCR proceeded for 7 to 11 cycles. TCRdb passed the 5' RACE reads through MiXCR, listing each CDR3 protein once. Of 2 million or so distinct CDR3 sequences listed, about 50% are singletons. Isolated per sample were at least 7 million PBMCs. This sequence was found in a woman in her 40s in good health. Sample: blood.

The CDR3 spells CSVDAGTSNYGYTF. The CDR3 DNA reads TGCAGCGTTGATGCCGGGACGTCGAACTATGGCTACACCTTC. V and J are TRBV29-1 and TRBJ1-2; D might be TRBD1 (5 bases). Trimming pared 3 bases from V and 2 bases from J, leaving 13 bases between. Per germline, CDR1 SQVTM and CDR2 ANQGSEA. The CDR3 length is 14 residues.